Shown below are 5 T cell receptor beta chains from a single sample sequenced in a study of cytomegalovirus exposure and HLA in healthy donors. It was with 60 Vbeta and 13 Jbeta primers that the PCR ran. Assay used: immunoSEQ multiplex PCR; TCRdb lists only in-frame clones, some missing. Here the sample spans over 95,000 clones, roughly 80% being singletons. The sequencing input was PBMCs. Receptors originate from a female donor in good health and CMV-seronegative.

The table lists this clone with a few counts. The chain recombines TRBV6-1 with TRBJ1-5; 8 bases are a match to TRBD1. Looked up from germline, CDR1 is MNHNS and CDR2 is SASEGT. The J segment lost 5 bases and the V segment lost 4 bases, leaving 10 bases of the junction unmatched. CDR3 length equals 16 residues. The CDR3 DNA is TGTGCCAGCAGTGGAGGACAGGGTGTGGGTTATCAGCCCCAGCATTTT. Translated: CASSGGQGVGYQPQHF.

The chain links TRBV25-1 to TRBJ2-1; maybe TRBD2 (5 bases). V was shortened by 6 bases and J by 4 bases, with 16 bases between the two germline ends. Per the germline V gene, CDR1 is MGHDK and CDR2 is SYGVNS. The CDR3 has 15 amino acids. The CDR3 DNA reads TGTGCCAGCAGAGGAAGCGGCCGACTTTACAATGAGCAGTTCTTC. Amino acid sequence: CASRGSGRLYNEQFF.

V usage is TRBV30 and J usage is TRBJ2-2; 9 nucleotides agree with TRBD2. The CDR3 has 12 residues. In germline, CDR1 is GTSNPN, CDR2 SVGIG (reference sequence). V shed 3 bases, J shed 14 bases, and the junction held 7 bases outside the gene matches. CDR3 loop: CAWSPGGLALFF. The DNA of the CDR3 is TGTGCCTGGAGCCCGGGGGGACTAGCCCTGTTTTTT.

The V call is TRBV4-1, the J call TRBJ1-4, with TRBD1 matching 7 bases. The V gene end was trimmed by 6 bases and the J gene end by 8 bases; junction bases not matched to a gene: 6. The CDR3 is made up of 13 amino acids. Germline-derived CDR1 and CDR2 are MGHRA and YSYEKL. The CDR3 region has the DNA TGCGCCAGCAGTGGACAGGTAGTGGAAAAACTGTTTTTT. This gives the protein CASSGQVVEKLFF.

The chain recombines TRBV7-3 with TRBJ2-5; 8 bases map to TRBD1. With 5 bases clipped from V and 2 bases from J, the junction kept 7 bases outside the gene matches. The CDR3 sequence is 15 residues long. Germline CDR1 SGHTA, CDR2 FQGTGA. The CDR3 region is CASSAGQGFQETQYF. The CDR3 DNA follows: TGTGCCAGCAGCGCCGGACAGGGATTTCAAGAGACCCAGTACTTC.